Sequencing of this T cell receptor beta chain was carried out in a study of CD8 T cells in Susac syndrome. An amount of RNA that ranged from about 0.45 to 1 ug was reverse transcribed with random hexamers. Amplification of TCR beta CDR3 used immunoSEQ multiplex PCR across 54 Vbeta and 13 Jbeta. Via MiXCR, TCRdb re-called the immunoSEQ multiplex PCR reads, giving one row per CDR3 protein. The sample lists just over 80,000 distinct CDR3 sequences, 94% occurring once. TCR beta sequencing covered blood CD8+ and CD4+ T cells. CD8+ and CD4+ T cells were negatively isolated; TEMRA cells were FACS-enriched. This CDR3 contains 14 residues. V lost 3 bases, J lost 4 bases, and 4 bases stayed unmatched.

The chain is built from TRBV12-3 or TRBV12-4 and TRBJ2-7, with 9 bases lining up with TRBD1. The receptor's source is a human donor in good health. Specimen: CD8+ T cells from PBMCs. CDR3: CASSFGTGLYEQYF. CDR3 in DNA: TGTGCCAGCAGTTTCGGGACAGGGTTGTACGAGCAGTACTTC.